This TCR beta chain came from a study of T cells in Graves' hyperthyroidism and ophthalmopathy. Broader study findings: Ophthalmopathy, as predicted by the model, came a median roughly 6.8 months after the prediction.

In this sample, this clonotype turned up many times. Its antigen is still unknown. Germline lookup yields CDR1 MDHEN and CDR2 SYDVKM. V was trimmed by 1 base and J by 5 bases, leaving 17 bases between them. This CDR3 is built from 16 residues. Researchers took RNA transcripts and amplified the TCR beta CDR3 regions from them. The HTBI primer set served for first-round RT-PCR of the TCR CDR3. TCRdb reprocessed the multiplex PCR reads with MiXCR, giving one entry per CDR3 protein. This table holds 600,000 to 750,000 distinct CDR3 sequences, 17% found once. The source material was blood. The clonotype was recovered from a man aged 50 to 59 with Graves' hyperthyroidism. The gene calls are TRBV28 and TRBJ2-5; D not certain. The CDR3 DNA reads as TGTGCCAGCAGTTTATCGGACGACGTGATGAGGGAGACCCAGTACTTC. It encodes CASSLSDDVMRETQYF.